Below, 25 T cell receptor beta chains from the same sample are listed, as sequenced in a study of vaccination and CD4 T cells after COVID-19. Treatment denoted: roughly 11-day PBMC culture with coronavirus spike peptide pools or control peptides (ViraFEST assay). Their antigens remain unidentified. Cultured CD4+ T-cell DNA underwent Oncomine TCR Beta short-read sequencing. TCRdb processed the PCR reads anew with MiXCR; each CDR3 protein has one entry. The table includes 15,000 or so distinct CDR3 sequences, less than 40% detected once. Source: CD4+ T cells from blood, cultured in vitro, taken before SARS-CoV-2 vaccination. The receptors stem from a human donor who received a COVID-19 vaccine.

This clonotype was detected a few times. This chain joins TRBV7-3 and TRBJ2-3; 10 nucleotides line up with TRBD2. Losses at the gene ends were 1 base for V and 11 bases for J; bases not matched to a gene: 9. Germline V lookup: CDR1 SGHTA, CDR2 FQGTGA. The CDR3 is 15 residues long. CDR3 loop: CASSLRSSGGAVQYF. The CDR3, as DNA: TGTGCCAGCAGCTTAAGGTCTAGCGGGGGAGCGGTGCAGTATTTT.

The J gene is TRBJ1-2, the V gene TRBV30; tentative D call: TRBD1 (5 bases). The CDR3 sequence is 17 residues long. Trimming stripped 0 bases from V and 4 bases from J, with 21 bases between. Germline V gene sequence: CDR1 GTSNPN, CDR2 SVGIG (reference sequence). The CDR3 loop reads CAWSVSAGKDWIYGYTF. The CDR3 nucleotides are TGTGCCTGGAGTGTATCGGCAGGGAAGGATTGGATCTATGGCTACACCTTC. Filled out from reference TRBV30 and TRBJ1-2, the complete variable domain reads SQTIHQWPATLVQPVGSPLSLECTVEGTSNPNLYWYRQAAGRGLQLLFYSVGIGQISSEVPQNLSASRPQDRQFILSSKKLLLSDSGFYLCAWSVSAGKDWIYGYTFGSGTRLTVV.

The chain recombines TRBV24-1 with TRBJ1-4; D is possibly TRBD1 (5 bases). This CDR3 has 15 amino acids. Trimming cost V 5 bases and J 3 bases, with 12 bases left between them. The germline V gene has CDR1 KGHDR and CDR2 SFDVKD. CDR3: CATSATQGPNEKLFF. As DNA, the CDR3 is TGTGCCACCAGTGCTACCCAGGGACCTAATGAAAAACTGTTTTTT.

V usage is TRBV2 and J usage is TRBJ1-5; a weak D match, TRBD1 (6 bases). There are 15 residues in the CDR3. CDR1 is SNHLY, CDR2 FYNNEI, per germline. Trimming took 10 bases from V and 2 from J, leaving 18 bases between them. CDR3 DNA sequence: TGTGCCACTAAGGGGGGGGGCAGCGGCAATCAGCCCCAGCATTTT. This sequence encodes CATKGGGSGNQPQHF.

This chain connects TRBV5-1 to TRBJ2-3; the match to TRBD2 covers 7 bases. The CDR3 has 18 residues. V was clipped by 0 bases and J by 0 bases; unmatched bases: 10. The germline CDR1 and CDR2 sequences are SGHRS and YFSETQ. The CDR3 here is CASSLDGLGDNSTDTQYF. For the CDR3, the DNA is TGCGCCAGCAGCTTGGACGGACTAGGAGACAATAGCACAGATACGCAGTATTTT.

This sequence joins TRBV23-1 and TRBJ1-1; D remains unclear. TRBV23-1 is sorted into the ORF group, with uncertain function. V was shortened by 0 bases and J by 1 base, with 6 bases between the two germline ends. The CDR3 sequence is 14 residues long. The CDR3 loop is CASSQSRGNTEAFF. The CDR3 DNA is TGCGCCAGCAGTCAATCCCGGGGGAACACTGAAGCTTTCTTT.

The count of this clonotype is one. The chain employs TRBV29-1 and TRBJ1-2; unclear D gene. The CDR3 extends over 14 amino acids. Trimming shortened V by 6 bases and J by 4 bases, and 18 bases separated the two germline ends. Germline V CDR1 and CDR2: SQVTM, ANQGSEA. The CDR3 DNA sequence: TGCAGCGTACCTAGGAGTGGGCGATTCTATGGCTACACCTTC. Protein product: CSVPRSGRFYGYTF.

The chain couples TRBV3-1 to TRBJ2-3; D call uncertain. The CDR3 has 16 residues. Per germline, CDR1 LGHDT and CDR2 YNNKEL (reference sequence). V was trimmed by 0 bases and J by 2 bases, leaving 12 bases between them. The CDR3 region is CASSQDQLWNTDTQYF. Written as DNA, the CDR3 is TGTGCCAGCAGCCAAGATCAGTTGTGGAACACAGATACGCAGTATTTT.

This rearrangement joins TRBV4-1 to TRBJ1-6; TRBD1 aligns across 10 bases. Germline V gene data show CDR1 as MGHRA and CDR2 as YSYEKL. The CDR3 runs 19 residues. Unmatched junction bases numbered 21, after V lost 6 bases and J lost 10 bases. CDR3 amino acids: CASRRIRDRGAPSGSPLHF. CDR3 in DNA: TGCGCCAGCAGAAGAATCCGGGACAGGGGTGCCCCAAGCGGGTCACCCCTCCACTTT.

This chain connects TRBV7-9 to TRBJ2-5; maybe TRBD1 (6 bases). Germline CDR1 and CDR2: SEHNR and FQNEAQ (reference sequence). CDR3 size: 15 residues. Trimming removed 3 bases from V and 1 base from J, with 12 bases in between. The CDR3, as DNA: TGTGCCAGCAGCTTGATAACAGGGTCCCAAGAGACCCAGTACTTC. Residues: CASSLITGSQETQYF.

The chain combines TRBV5-5 with TRBJ1-5; 8 positions agree with TRBD1. The CDR3 consists of 15 residues. Trimming cost V 0 bases and J 5 bases; bases outside gene matches: 4. Per germline, CDR1 SGHKS and CDR2 YYEKEE (reference sequence). DNA for the CDR3: TGTGCCAGCAGCTTGGAGGACAGGGACTATCAGCCCCAGCATTTT. Translated: CASSLEDRDYQPQHF. The variable domain in full, with the rest retrieved from reference TRBV5-5 and TRBJ1-5, is DAGVTQSPTHLIKTRGQQVTLRCSPISGHKSVSWYQQVLGQGPQFIFQYYEKEERGRGNFPDRFSARQFPNYSSELNVNALLLGDSALYLCASSLEDRDYQPQHFGDGTRLSIL.

The genes are TRBV6-5 and TRBJ1-4, with D possibly matching TRBD1 (5 bases). Germline V CDR1 and CDR2: MNHEY, SVGAGI. V lost 4 bases to trimming and J lost 8 bases, with 20 bases between them. The CDR3 consists of 16 residues. The CDR3 reads CASSWPPGRSKEKLFF. In DNA form, the CDR3 reads TGTGCCAGCAGTTGGCCCCCGGGGCGCTCAAAGGAAAAACTGTTTTTT.

The V call is TRBV19, the J call TRBJ1-3; 7 bases are a match to TRBD1. The CDR3 is 16 amino acids. Unmatched junction bases numbered 8, after V lost 1 base and J lost 5 bases. CDR1 is LNHDA, CDR2 SQIVND, per germline (reference sequence). DNA for the CDR3: TGTGCCAGTAGTATAGGGGCCTCGGGACAGCGAAACACCATATATTTT. Its translation is CASSIGASGQRNTIYF. The variable domain in full, with the rest retrieved from reference TRBV19 and TRBJ1-3, is DGGITQSPKYLFRKEGQNVTLSCEQNLNHDAMYWYRQDPGQGLRLIYYSQIVNDFQKGDIAEGYSVSREKKESFPLTVTSAQKNPTAFYLCASSIGASGQRNTIYFGEGSWLTVV.

The chain has TRBV24-1 and TRBJ1-2; a weak D match, TRBD1 (6 bases). V was cut by 3 bases and J by 2 bases, with 9 bases left in between. This CDR3 has 14 amino acids. Germline V gene lookup returns CDR1 KGHDR and CDR2 SFDVKD. The CDR3 sequence: CATSDRTANYGYTF. The CDR3, as DNA: TGTGCCACCAGTGATAGGACAGCAAACTATGGCTACACCTTC.

This clonotype came up a few times. The rearrangement uses TRBV10-2 and TRBJ1-5; D might be TRBD1 (6 bases). The CDR3 contains 13 residues. With 7 bases removed from V and 7 bases from J, the gap between germline ends came to 14 bases. The germline V gene has CDR1 WSHSY and CDR2 SAAADI. CDR3 sequence (DNA): TGCGCCAGCAAGGGGGTCCCCGGACAGCCCCAGCATTTT. This sequence encodes CASKGVPGQPQHF.

This clonotype was found a few times. The rearrangement uses TRBV12-3 or TRBV12-4 and TRBJ1-1; no clear D. The CDR3 is made up of 12 amino acids. V shed 6 bases and J shed 3 bases, with 8 bases lying between them. CDR3 protein: CASRRAHTEAFF. Here the CDR3 DNA reads TGTGCCAGCAGGCGAGCGCACACTGAAGCTTTCTTT.

The chain links TRBV5-1 to TRBJ1-2; weak D call: TRBD1 (5 bases). Deletions cut 5 bases from V and 2 bases from J, with 19 bases between. The CDR3 runs 16 residues. Germline lookup yields CDR1 SGHRS and CDR2 YFSETQ. DNA of the CDR3: TGCGCCAGCAGTTTAAACCGGGACCCAGGAAACTATGGCTACACCTTC. As protein: CASSLNRDPGNYGYTF.

The chain has TRBV20-1 and TRBJ2-3, with TRBD2 matching 9 bases. The V gene's germline CDR1 is DFQATT and CDR2 SNEGSKA (reference sequence). The CDR3 has 14 amino acids. V trimming: 6 bases; J trimming: 4 bases; junction bases outside the gene matches: 8. CDR3 coding DNA: TGCAGTGCCTTAGTAGCGGGGGACCCAGATACGCAGTATTTT. Amino acid sequence: CSALVAGDPDTQYF.

The CDR3 protein is CASSLGGGSNQPQHF. In DNA form, the CDR3 reads TGTGCCAGCAGCTTAGGGGGGGGCTCAAATCAGCCCCAGCATTTT. The chain has TRBV7-9 and TRBJ1-5, with a possible D match to TRBD1 (6 bases). The CDR3 runs to 15 residues. V lost 1 base, J lost 4 bases, and 11 bases lay in between. The V gene's germline CDR1 is SEHNR and CDR2 FQNEAQ (reference sequence).

Only a few counts were recorded for this clonotype. The J gene is TRBJ1-6, the V gene TRBV6-1; D is undetermined. Trimming pared 6 bases from V and 2 bases from J, leaving 14 bases between. In germline, CDR1 is MNHNS, CDR2 SASEGT. The CDR3 has 16 residues. As DNA, the CDR3 is TGTGCCAGCAGCTCCACCTTTGGCGCCTATAATTCACCCCTCCACTTT. Its translation is CASSSTFGAYNSPLHF.

This clonotype is medium-sized within its sample. The chain recombines TRBV7-9 with TRBJ1-2; TRBD1 might be the D (5 bases). V lost 5 bases and J 8 bases, leaving 12 bases between the germline ends. The CDR3 is 12 residues long. Germline V CDR1 and CDR2: SEHNR, FQNEAQ (reference sequence). In DNA form, the CDR3 reads TGTGCCAGCAGCCTCGGGGGAGGCGGCTACACCTTC. Translating gives CASSLGGGGYTF.

The table lists this clonotype with a few counts. The genes are TRBV7-2 and TRBJ2-5, with 7 bases fitting TRBD1. The CDR3 is 14 residues long. V lost 4 bases, J lost 3 bases, and 5 bases stayed unmatched. Germline V lookup: CDR1 SGHTA, CDR2 FQGNSA. In DNA, the CDR3 is TGTGCCAGCAGCTCGCGACAGGGAGAAGAGACCCAGTACTTC. Protein product: CASSSRQGEETQYF.

The chain recombines TRBV10-3 with TRBJ2-5, with D perhaps matching TRBD2 (7 bases). Trimming took off 0 bases at V and 9 bases at J, with 11 bases between the two ends. The CDR3 has 13 residues. Germline V lookup: CDR1 ENHRY, CDR2 SYGVKD. The CDR3 region has the DNA TGTGCCATCAGTGAGTCTGAAGGGGGGGCCCAGTACTTC. It codes for CAISESEGGAQYF.

This clonotype was seen just once. The chain recombines TRBV6-1 with TRBJ2-3, with 13 nucleotides matching TRBD2. The germline CDR1 and CDR2 sequences are MNHNS and SASEGT. CDR3 length: 17 amino acids. V dropped 4 bases and J dropped 2; count of bases not matched to a gene: 6. In DNA, the CDR3 is TGTGCCAGCAGTGCAAGGACTAGCGGGGGTACCACAGATACGCAGTATTTT. It yields the protein CASSARTSGGTTDTQYF.

The chain is built from TRBV24-1 and TRBJ2-2, with a weak D call TRBD2 (5 bases). Trimming removed 3 bases at V and 0 bases at J, with 10 bases between. The germline V gene has CDR1 KGHDR and CDR2 SFDVKD. The CDR3 is made up of 16 amino acids. The CDR3 sequence: CATSDGGGSNTGELFF. CDR3 coding DNA: TGTGCCACCAGTGATGGTGGAGGCTCGAACACCGGGGAGCTGTTTTTT.